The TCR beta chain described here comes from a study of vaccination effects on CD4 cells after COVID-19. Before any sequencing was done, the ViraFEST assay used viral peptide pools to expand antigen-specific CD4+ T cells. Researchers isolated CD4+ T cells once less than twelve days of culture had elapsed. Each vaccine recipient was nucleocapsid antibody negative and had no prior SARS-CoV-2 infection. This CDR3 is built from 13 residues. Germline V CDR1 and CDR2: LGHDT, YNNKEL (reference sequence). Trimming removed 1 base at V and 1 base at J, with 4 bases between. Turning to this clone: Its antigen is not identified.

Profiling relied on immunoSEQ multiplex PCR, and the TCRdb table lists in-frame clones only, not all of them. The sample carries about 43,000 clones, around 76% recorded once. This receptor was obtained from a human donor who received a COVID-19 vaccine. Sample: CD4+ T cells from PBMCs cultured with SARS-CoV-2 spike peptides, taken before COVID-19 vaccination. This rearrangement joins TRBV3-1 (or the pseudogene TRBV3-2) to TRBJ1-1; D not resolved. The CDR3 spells CASSQAQNTEAFF. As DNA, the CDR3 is TGTGCCAGCAGCCAAGCTCAGAACACTGAAGCTTTCTTT.